This passage covers 14 T cell receptor beta chains from one sample sequenced in a study of beta chain features in type 1 diabetes. Isolated RNA was reverse transcribed in full, so expressed TCRB transcripts were sequenced. Some clones are missing from TCRdb's copy, which holds only in-frame ones; the method was immunoSEQ multiplex PCR. The sample has around 240,000 clones; around 68% are singletons. The source material was naive CD4+ T cells from blood. The receptors originated from a man aged 25 to 40 in good health.

This clone has more than one count but fewer than ten. This rearrangement joins TRBV29-1 to TRBJ2-3; 7 bases map to TRBD1. With 5 bases clipped from V and 2 bases from J, the junction kept 4 bases outside the gene matches. CDR3 length: 13 residues. Germline CDR1 and CDR2: SQVTM and ANQGSEA. CDR3 nucleotide sequence: TGCAGCGTTCAGGGGGTCCTCACAGATACGCAGTATTTT. Protein: CSVQGVLTDTQYF.

V usage is TRBV7-2 and J usage is TRBJ2-3; tentative D call: TRBD1 (5 bases). Germline-derived CDR1 and CDR2 are SGHTA and FQGNSA. Trimming cost V 1 base and J 4 bases, with 12 bases left between them. The CDR3 runs to 15 residues. The CDR3 here is CASSLGGHFADTQYF. The CDR3 coding sequence is TGTGCCAGCAGCTTAGGGGGCCATTTCGCAGATACGCAGTATTTT.

The rearrangement joins TRBV7-9 to TRBJ1-5; D unclear. In germline, CDR1 is SEHNR, CDR2 FQNEAQ (reference sequence). CDR3 length: 13 residues. V was cut by 5 bases and J by 3 bases, with 8 bases left in between. Written as DNA, the CDR3 is TGTGCCAGCAGCCTGGGAGACAATCAGCCCCAGCATTTT. This gives the protein CASSLGDNQPQHF.

V usage is TRBV14 and J usage is TRBJ2-1; D might be TRBD1 or TRBD2, each matching 6 bases. The V and J ends lost 3 bases and 4 bases respectively, with 22 bases between them. The CDR3 runs to 18 residues. Germline lookup yields CDR1 SGHDN and CDR2 FVKESK. The CDR3 nucleotides read TGTGCCAGCAGCCACTTAGAAATCGCGGGACACCGATACAATGAGCAGTTCTTC. This gives the protein CASSHLEIAGHRYNEQFF.

Regarding this clone: The sample holds other DNA sequences that translate to the same CDR3. The chain has TRBV15 and TRBJ2-6; D remains ambiguous. CDR1 and CDR2 from the germline V gene are LNHNV and YYDKDF (reference sequence). The CDR3 runs to 13 residues. V was trimmed by 4 bases and J by 0 bases, leaving 1 base between them. In DNA form, the CDR3 reads TGTGCCACCAGCACCTCTGGGGCCAACGTCCTGACTTTC. Translation: CATSTSGANVLTF.

The CDR3 is CASSLRQGGYGYTF. The CDR3 region has the DNA TGTGCCAGCAGCCTAAGACAGGGGGGCTATGGCTACACCTTC. This sequence joins TRBV14 and TRBJ1-2, with 9 bases matching TRBD1. CDR1 SGHDN and CDR2 FVKESK come from the germline V gene. This CDR3 region has 14 residues. J was trimmed by 4 bases and V by 4 bases; bases with no gene match: 4. The whole variable domain, filled in from reference TRBV14 and TRBJ1-2, reads EAGVTQFPSHSVIEKGQTVTLRCDPISGHDNLYWYRRVMGKEIKFLLHFVKESKQDESGMPNNRFLAERTGGTYSTLKVQPAELEDSGVYFCASSLRQGGYGYTFGSGTRLTVV.

This chain uses TRBV7-9 with TRBJ1-1; D not certain. CDR3 length equals 12 residues. Trimming shortened V by 7 bases and J by 4 bases, and 10 bases separated the two germline ends. CDR1 and CDR2 from the germline V gene are SEHNR and FQNEAQ (reference sequence). CDR3 nucleotide sequence: TGTGCCAGCAAGGAATCGGGCACTGAAGCTTTCTTT. Translating gives CASKESGTEAFF.

The genes are TRBV30 and TRBJ1-1; no reliable D call. There are 13 residues in the CDR3. Trimming stripped 3 bases from V and 0 bases from J, with 8 bases between. Per the germline V gene, CDR1 is GTSNPN and CDR2 is SVGIG (reference sequence). This CDR3 reads CAWSAGVNTEAFF. The CDR3 nucleotides read TGTGCCTGGAGCGCGGGAGTGAACACTGAAGCTTTCTTT.

V gene TRBV19 combines with J gene TRBJ1-1; weak D call: TRBD1 (5 bases). The CDR3 consists of 15 residues. Germline CDR1 reads LNHDA; CDR2 reads SQIVND (reference sequence). Trimming pared 11 bases from V and 0 bases from J, leaving 19 bases between. Here the CDR3 DNA reads TGTGCCTCCTCCGCTGATTGGGGCATGAACACTGAAGCTTTCTTT. Amino acid sequence: CASSADWGMNTEAFF.

The rearrangement uses TRBV29-1 and TRBJ2-7, with 7 bases matching TRBD1. Germline assignment: CDR1 SQVTM and CDR2 ANQGSEA. The CDR3 sequence is 12 residues long. V trimming: 7 bases; J trimming: 6 bases; junction bases outside the gene matches: 9. DNA for the CDR3: TGCAGCGCGGGACAGCCTGGGGGCGAGCAGTACTTC. Translated: CSAGQPGGEQYF.

On this clone itself: One end of the junction varies from germline; a read error may be responsible. The chain links TRBV7-2 to TRBJ2-1; 11 bases line up with TRBD2. CDR1 and CDR2 from the germline V gene are SGHTA and FQGNSA. The CDR3 has 13 residues. CDR3: CASSLVGLAAPVF. The DNA for the CDR3 is TGTGCCAGCAGCTTAGTGGGACTAGCGGCCCCGGTCTTC.

The V call is TRBV7-2, the J call TRBJ2-1, with unresolved D. This CDR3 is built from 14 residues. Trimming took off 1 base at V and 3 bases at J, with 7 bases between the two ends. Germline assignment: CDR1 SGHTA and CDR2 FQGNSA. The CDR3 nucleotides read TGTGCCAGCAGCTTAGGCTCCTACTACAATGAGCAGTTCTTC. This sequence encodes CASSLGSYYNEQFF. The whole variable domain, remainder taken from reference TRBV7-2 and TRBJ2-1, is GAGVSQSPSNKVTEKGKDVELRCDPISGHTALYWYRQSLGQGLEFLIYFQGNSAPDKSGLPSDRFSAERTGGSVSTLTIQRTQQEDSAVYLCASSLGSYYNEQFFGPGTRLTVL.

The rearrangement joins TRBV30 to TRBJ1-6, with D uncertain. Trimming shortened V by 1 base and J by 0 bases, and 10 bases separated the two germline ends. CDR1 GTSNPN and CDR2 SVGIG come from the germline V gene (reference sequence). The CDR3 has 16 amino acids. CDR3 sequence (DNA): TGTGCCTGGAGTGGCAGCAGGAGCTCCTATAATTCACCCCTCCACTTT. Translating it yields CAWSGSRSSYNSPLHF.

The chain employs TRBV4-2 and TRBJ2-5; D is perhaps TRBD1 (6 bases). With 3 bases removed from V and 3 bases from J, the gap between germline ends came to 14 bases. This CDR3 is 15 amino acids long. Germline V gene data show CDR1 as LGHNA and CDR2 as YNFKEQ. The CDR3 region is CASSQRQAREETQYF. CDR3 DNA: TGTGCCAGCAGCCAGCGACAGGCCCGAGAAGAGACCCAGTACTTC.